This T cell receptor (beta chain) was identified during a study of blood T cell repertoires in COVID-19. The overall study: COVID-19 samples, acute and convalescent, were from the United States, Italy and Spain. T cells, B-cell-depleted T cells, or PBMCs provided the cDNA or gDNA that served as material.

Exposed enrollees had met someone with a PCR-confirmed or clinician-diagnosed COVID-19 case at some point within the 2 weeks before study entry. Sequenced by immunoSEQ multiplex PCR; TCRdb stores in-frame clones only, minus some. The sample lists about 190,000 clones; roughly 89% were seen once. V was clipped by 4 bases and J by 3 bases; unmatched bases: 6. This CDR3 is 14 amino acids long. Germline lookup yields CDR1 SGHRS and CDR2 YFSETQ. This clonotype was obtained from a woman in her twenties or thirties who had been exposed to COVID-19. V gene TRBV5-1 combines with J gene TRBJ2-7, with TRBD1 matching over 8 bases. Sequencing input: PBMCs or T cells enriched from blood (not recorded which). The CDR3 loop is CASSPTGASYEQYF. CDR3 coding DNA: TGCGCCAGCAGCCCGACAGGGGCCAGCTACGAGCAGTACTTC.